This T cell receptor (beta chain) was sequenced for a study of CXCR3-negative and CXCR3-positive naive CD8 T cells. General study points: Greater hydrophobicity was found in TRB CDR3s of CXCR3-positive naive cells than of CXCR3-negative naive cells.

The libraries of TRB cDNA were constructed through 5' RACE using UMI labels. TCRdb reprocessed the 5' RACE reads and reports one entry per CDR3 protein, with no DNA. Recorded for this sample: around 140,000 distinct CDR3 sequences. In the case of this clonotype: Its antigen is unidentified.

CD45RO-CCR7+CD27+CD95- expression identified naive CD8+ T cells. Per the germline V gene, CDR1 is SGHTA and CDR2 is FQGNSA. CDR3 length: 18 residues. The sample consisted of naive CXCR3+ CD8+ T cells from blood. The subset is: CD45RO-CCR7+CD27+CD95- naive CD8+ T cells expressing CXCR3 (TNR3+). The V and J genes are TRBV7-2 and TRBJ2-3; TCRdb's D call, TRBD2, is unchecked because there is no DNA. The sequence was collected from a human donor in good health. Some clones in this sample may be carry-over from other donors' samples. The CDR3 spells CASSLLAGGPSGTDTQYF.